The 23 T cell receptor beta chains reported below all come from one sample, sequenced in a study of blood T cell repertoires in COVID-19. The protocol was immunoSEQ multiplex PCR, while the TCRdb copy is restricted to in-frame clones and leaves out a portion. Seen here are around 46,000 clones, roughly 88% observed once, and the top ten hold around 30%. Sequencing was performed on peripheral blood. These TCRs come from a woman of 80 years or more with COVID-19, enrolled during active disease.

This chain connects TRBV5-1 to TRBJ2-1, with 15 positions matching TRBD2. The V and J ends lost 4 bases and 15 bases, in that order; junction bases with no gene match: 8. The CDR3 spans 14 residues. The germline gives CDR1 SGHRS, CDR2 YFSETQ. CDR3 loop: CASSPGLAGGPGFF. The CDR3 coding sequence is TGCGCCAGCAGCCCCGGACTAGCGGGAGGGCCTGGGTTCTTC.

This sequence joins TRBV12-1 and TRBJ2-1; the D call of TRBD2 is as the table states it, not checked on the DNA. TRBV12-1 is an annotated pseudogene. The CDR3 is 12 amino acids. The CDR3: CASSCRGNEQFF. DNA of the CDR3: TGTGCCAGCAGCTGCCGGGGCAATGAGCAGTTCTTC.

V is TRBV2 and J is TRBJ2-1; the match to TRBD2 covers 7 bases. The CDR3 has 13 residues. In germline, CDR1 is SNHLY, CDR2 FYNNEI. The J segment lost 6 bases and the V segment lost 7 bases, leaving 6 bases of the junction unmatched. For the CDR3, the DNA is TGTGCCAGCAATTACGGGGGGAGCAATGAGCAGTTCTTC. As protein: CASNYGGSNEQFF.

The chain couples TRBV27 to TRBJ2-1, with 8 bases that match TRBD1. V lost 9 bases to trimming and J lost 5 bases; unmatched junction nucleotides: 12. Per the germline V gene, CDR1 is MNHEY and CDR2 is SMNVEV (reference sequence). The CDR3 length is 15 residues. The CDR3 coding sequence is TGTGCCAGTACACGCGGGGACAGGAATAACAATGAGCAGTTCTTC. Amino acid sequence: CASTRGDRNNNEQFF.

The chain is built from TRBV19 and TRBJ2-2; 11 nucleotides match TRBD2. There are 15 residues in the CDR3. The V gene end was trimmed by 1 base and the J gene end by 6 bases; junction bases not matched to a gene: 1. Germline-derived CDR1 and CDR2 are LNHDA and SQIVND (reference sequence). The chain's CDR3 is CASSIGLAGSGELFF. The CDR3 DNA reads as TGTGCCAGTAGTATAGGACTAGCGGGGTCCGGGGAGCTGTTTTTT.

The gene calls are TRBV5-5 and TRBJ2-1; 7 bases line up with TRBD1. V lost 0 bases to trimming and J lost 0 bases; unmatched junction nucleotides: 0. CDR1 is SGHKS and CDR2 is YYEKEE in the germline V gene (reference sequence). The CDR3 covers 15 residues. The CDR3 here is CASSLGQGSYNEQFF. As DNA, the CDR3 is TGTGCCAGCAGCTTGGGACAGGGCTCCTACAATGAGCAGTTCTTC.

The chain has TRBV6-6 and TRBJ1-1; unclear D gene. V lost 2 bases to trimming and J lost 1 base, with 14 bases between them. Germline V gives CDR1 MNHNY, CDR2 SVGAGI (reference sequence). This CDR3 spans 16 amino acids. The CDR3 DNA follows: TGTGCCAGCAGTTACGCACGGGGTGTGGCGAACACTGAAGCTTTCTTT. Translation: CASSYARGVANTEAFF.

The chain joins TRBV2 to TRBJ1-2; 10 bases match TRBD1. Trimming removed 7 bases from V and 4 bases from J; junction bases left unmatched: 12. The CDR3 contains 16 residues. CDR1 and CDR2 (germline): SNHLY, FYNNEI. This CDR3 is CASTRGLDRGIYGYTF. CDR3 DNA: TGTGCCAGCACCCGAGGGCTGGACAGGGGGATCTATGGCTACACCTTC.

The chain uses TRBV19 and TRBJ2-3; 9 bases agree with TRBD1. The CDR3 extends over 13 amino acids. V was clipped by 3 bases and J by 15 bases; unmatched bases: 10. Germline CDR1 and CDR2: LNHDA and SQIVND (reference sequence). The CDR3 protein is CASSIRQGGFFYF. The CDR3 DNA reads as TGTGCCAGTAGTATTAGACAGGGGGGGTTTTTTTATTTT.

This chain uses TRBV18 with TRBJ2-5; D is uncertain. V gave up 3 bases and J gave up 7 bases, with 12 bases separating them. This CDR3 has 13 amino acids. Germline loops: CDR1 KGHSH, CDR2 LQKENI. The CDR3: CASSPVPAGTQYF. DNA of the CDR3: TGTGCCAGCTCACCCGTCCCTGCCGGGACCCAGTACTTC.

This chain joins TRBV5-4 and TRBJ2-1, with TRBD2 as a possible D gene (6 bases). The germline gives CDR1 SGHNT, CDR2 YYREEE (reference sequence). V dropped 4 bases and J dropped 9 bases, with 14 bases sitting between them. The CDR3 length is 13 residues. The CDR3 sequence is CASSRLDGGEQFF. In nucleotides, the CDR3 is TGTGCCAGCAGCCGACTAGACGGGGGTGAGCAGTTCTTC. Together with reference TRBV5-4 and TRBJ2-1, the CDR3 gives the full variable domain: ETGVTQSPTHLIKTRGQQVTLRCSSQSGHNTVSWYQQALGQGPQFIFQYYREEENGRGNFPPRFSGLQFPNYSSELNVNALELDDSALYLCASSRLDGGEQFFGPGTRLTVL.

V usage is TRBV28 and J usage is TRBJ1-5; a possible D gene is TRBD1 (5 bases). CDR3 length: 14 residues. Germline CDR1 MDHEN, CDR2 SYDVKM. V was pared by 7 bases and J by 5 bases, with 15 bases between. The CDR3, as DNA: TGTGCCAGCACTCCTGGGGGGGGGTATCAGCCCCAGCATTTT. It codes for CASTPGGGYQPQHF.

The chain carries TRBV6-2 or TRBV6-3 and TRBJ2-3; 8 bases line up with TRBD2. CDR3 length: 17 residues. With V trimmed by 0 bases and J by 3 bases, 8 bases remained unmatched. Per the germline V gene, CDR1 is MNHEY and CDR2 is SVGEGT. The CDR3 sequence: CASSYSRGAGGTDTQYF. The DNA of the CDR3 is TGTGCCAGCAGTTACTCGAGAGGCGCGGGAGGAACAGATACGCAGTATTTT.

This clone was observed a few times. The gene calls are TRBV11-2 and TRBJ2-7, with D perhaps TRBD2 (5 bases). The germline CDR1 and CDR2 sequences are SGHAT and FQNNGV. V lost 0 bases to trimming and J lost 9 bases, with 12 bases between them. The CDR3 consists of 13 residues. The CDR3: CASSLDLSRGQYF. The CDR3 DNA reads TGTGCCAGCAGCTTAGATCTAAGCCGGGGGCAGTACTTC.

The chain uses TRBV7-3 and TRBJ2-1, with 7 bases lining up with TRBD2. The CDR3 covers 16 residues. Per germline, CDR1 SGHTA and CDR2 FQGTGA. With 4 bases clipped from V and 6 bases from J, the junction kept 12 bases outside the gene matches. The CDR3 sequence is CASSSQPGLPFNEQFF. The CDR3 nucleotides read TGTGCCAGCAGCTCACAACCGGGACTACCTTTCAATGAGCAGTTCTTC.

The chain joins TRBV18 to TRBJ1-2, with no clear D. The CDR3 consists of 14 residues. The V and J ends lost 6 bases and 5 bases respectively, with 16 bases between them. Germline CDR1 is KGHSH and CDR2 is LQKENI. The CDR3 sequence: CASSPNEASYGYTF. In DNA form, the CDR3 reads TGTGCCAGCTCCCCTAATGAGGCTTCTTATGGCTACACCTTC. Based on the CDR3 plus reference TRBV18 and TRBJ1-2, the full variable domain is NAGVMQNPRHLVRRRGQEARLRCSPMKGHSHVYWYRQLPEEGLKFMVYLQKENIIDESGMPKERFSAEFPKEGPSILRIQQVVRGDSAAYFCASSPNEASYGYTFGSGTRLTVV.

This sequence joins TRBV29-1 and TRBJ2-7; no reliable D call. The V end was cut by 7 bases, the J end by 3 bases, with 10 bases between. The CDR3 has 11 amino acids. From germline, CDR1 is SQVTM and CDR2 ANQGSEA. CDR3 amino acids: CSAYLNYEQYF. As DNA, the CDR3 is TGCAGCGCGTACTTGAACTACGAGCAGTACTTC.

The chain links TRBV2 to TRBJ2-5; 13 bases map to TRBD2. V gave up 6 bases and J gave up 7 bases; unmatched junction bases: 8. The CDR3 consists of 15 residues. Germline-derived CDR1 and CDR2 are SNHLY and FYNNEI. The CDR3 DNA sequence: TGTGCCAGCAGCCGGACTAGCGGGAGTTGGGGGACCCAGTACTTC. Amino acid sequence: CASSRTSGSWGTQYF.

This clone came up a few times. This sequence joins TRBV11-2 and TRBJ2-5; 8 bases line up with TRBD2. Germline values: CDR1 SGHAT, CDR2 FQNNGV. The CDR3 sequence is 17 residues long. J lost 4 bases, V lost 5 bases, and 15 bases had no gene match. CDR3 coding DNA: TGTGCCAGCAGCAGGGGCTTTCTTGCGGGGGGCGGAGAGACCCAGTACTTC. This encodes CASSRGFLAGGGETQYF.

In DNA, the CDR3 is TGTGCCATCAGTGGGACTAGCGGGGTTTGGGAGCAGTTCTTC. This sequence encodes CAISGTSGVWEQFF. This rearrangement joins TRBV10-3 to TRBJ2-1, with 12 bases lining up with TRBD2. This CDR3 has 14 residues. Unmatched junction bases numbered 5, after V lost 4 bases and J lost 10 bases. In germline, CDR1 is ENHRY, CDR2 SYGVKD.

The V call is TRBV6-5, the J call TRBJ2-1, with 8 positions matching TRBD2. The CDR3 has 16 amino acids. With 3 bases clipped from V and 5 bases from J, the junction kept 9 bases outside the gene matches. The germline CDR1 and CDR2 sequences are MNHEY and SVGAGI. The CDR3 spells CASSYRGTSSHNEQFF. The DNA for the CDR3 is TGTGCCAGCAGTTATCGAGGGACTAGTTCCCACAATGAGCAGTTCTTC.

The chain recombines TRBV6-2 or TRBV6-3 with TRBJ2-7; possible D gene TRBD1, 6 bases. Per germline, CDR1 MNHEY and CDR2 SVGEGT. The CDR3 spans 15 residues. The ends were cut back, 2 bases at V and 1 base at J, with 12 bases in the middle. CDR3 sequence: CASSYGGSRSYEQYF. Here the CDR3 DNA reads TGTGCCAGCAGTTACGGGGGCAGCAGGTCCTACGAGCAGTACTTC.

Only one count was recorded for this clone. V gene TRBV27 combines with J gene TRBJ2-1, with D possibly matching TRBD2 (5 bases). Trimming left V 0 bases short and J 6 bases short, with 12 bases between. This CDR3 contains 15 residues. Germline values: CDR1 MNHEY, CDR2 SMNVEV (reference sequence). The CDR3 DNA is TGTGCCAGCAGTTTATCCCCCCCCGGAGGCAATGAGCAGTTCTTC. Its protein is CASSLSPPGGNEQFF.